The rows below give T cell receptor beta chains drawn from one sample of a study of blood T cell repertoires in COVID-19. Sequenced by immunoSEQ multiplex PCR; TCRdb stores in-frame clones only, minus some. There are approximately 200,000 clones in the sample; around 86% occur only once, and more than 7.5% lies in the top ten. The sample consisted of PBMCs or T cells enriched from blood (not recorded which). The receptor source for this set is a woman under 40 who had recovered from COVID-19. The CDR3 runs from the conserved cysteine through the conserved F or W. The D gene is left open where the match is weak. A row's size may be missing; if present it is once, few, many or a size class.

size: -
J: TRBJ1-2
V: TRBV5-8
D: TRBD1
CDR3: CASSLTGQEGYTF
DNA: TGTGCCAGCAGCCTTACCGGACAGGAAGGCTACACCTTC

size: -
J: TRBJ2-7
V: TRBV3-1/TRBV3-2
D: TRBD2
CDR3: CASSQSGTSGSPYEQYF
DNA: TGTGCCAGCAGCCAATCCGGGACTAGCGGGAGCCCCTACGAGCAGTACTTC

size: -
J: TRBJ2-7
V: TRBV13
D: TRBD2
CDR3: CASSLGGRYSYEQYF
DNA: TGTGCCAGCAGCTTGGGAGGGCGCTACTCCTACGAGCAGTACTTC

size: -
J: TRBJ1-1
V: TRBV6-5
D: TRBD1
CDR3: CASSNAPGGTEAFF
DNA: TGTGCCAGCAGCAACGCCCCAGGGGGCACTGAAGCTTTCTTT

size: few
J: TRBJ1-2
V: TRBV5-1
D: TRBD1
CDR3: CASSSRQGQPFRTFFYGYTF
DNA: TGCGCCAGCAGCTCCAGACAGGGCCAACCTTTCCGAACCTTTTTCTATGGCTACACCTTC

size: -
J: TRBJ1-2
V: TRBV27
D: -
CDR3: CASNGGYGYTF
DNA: TGTGCCAGCAACGGGGGCTATGGCTACACCTTC

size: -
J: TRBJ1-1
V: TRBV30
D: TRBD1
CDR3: CAWSVTGTGYTEAFF
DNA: TGTGCCTGGAGTGTCACCGGGACAGGTTACACTGAAGCTTTCTTT

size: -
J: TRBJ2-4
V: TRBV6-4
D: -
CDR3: CASSAKDSTHQYF
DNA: TGTGCCAGCAGTGCCAAAGACAGTACGCATCAGTACTTC

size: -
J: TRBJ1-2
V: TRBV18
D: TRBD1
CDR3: CASSPPVLGPGQINYGYTF
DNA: TGTGCCAGCTCACCACCGGTTCTCGGACCGGGACAGATTAACTATGGCTACACCTTC

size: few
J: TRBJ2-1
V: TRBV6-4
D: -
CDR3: CASSDASGSNEQFF
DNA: TGTGCCAGCAGTGACGCGAGTGGTAGCAATGAGCAGTTCTTC

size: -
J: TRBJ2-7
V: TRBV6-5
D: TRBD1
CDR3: CASSSRTGGGWEQYF
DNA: TGTGCCAGCAGTTCCCGGACAGGGGGAGGGTGGGAGCAGTACTTC

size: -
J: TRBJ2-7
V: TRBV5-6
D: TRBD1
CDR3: CASSFPGQGPILSYEQYF
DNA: TGTGCCAGCAGCTTCCCGGGACAGGGTCCCATCCTCTCCTACGAGCAGTACTTC

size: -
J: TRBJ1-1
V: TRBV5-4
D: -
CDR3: CASSTRDTNTEAFF
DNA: TGTGCCAGCAGCACAAGGGACACGAACACTGAAGCTTTCTTT

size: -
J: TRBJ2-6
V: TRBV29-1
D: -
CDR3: CSAEAHRELDGANVLTF
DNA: TGCAGCGCGGAAGCCCACCGCGAATTAGATGGGGCCAACGTCCTGACTTTC

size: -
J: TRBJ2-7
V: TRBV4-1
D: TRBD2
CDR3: CASSQDSSGPYEQYF
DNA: TGCGCCAGCAGCCAAGATTCTAGCGGCCCCTACGAGCAGTACTTC

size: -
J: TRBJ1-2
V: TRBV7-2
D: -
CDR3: CASSPGGAANYGYTF
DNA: TGTGCCAGCAGCCCCGGGGGGGCGGCTAACTATGGCTACACCTTC

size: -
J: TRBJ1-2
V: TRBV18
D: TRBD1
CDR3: CASSRTGERGYTF
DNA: TGTGCCAGCTCACGGACAGGGGAGAGGGGCTACACCTTC

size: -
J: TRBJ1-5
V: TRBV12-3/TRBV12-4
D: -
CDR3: CASSFAGNQPQHF
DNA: TGTGCCAGCAGTTTTGCGGGGAATCAGCCCCAGCATTTT

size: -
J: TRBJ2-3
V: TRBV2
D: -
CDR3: CASSDDNRADTQYF
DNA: TGTGCCAGCAGTGATGATAATCGGGCAGATACGCAGTATTTT

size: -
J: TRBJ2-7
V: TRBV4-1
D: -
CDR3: CASSQVRDTLYEQYF
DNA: TGCGCCAGCAGCCAAGTCCGGGACACCCTCTACGAGCAGTACTTC

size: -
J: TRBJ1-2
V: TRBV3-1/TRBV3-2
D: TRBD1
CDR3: CASSQKGALGGYTF
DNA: TGTGCCAGCAGCCAAAAGGGGGCGCTTGGAGGCTACACCTTC

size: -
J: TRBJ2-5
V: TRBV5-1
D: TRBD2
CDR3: CASSLAGSSGGQETQYF
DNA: TGCGCCAGCAGCTTGGCCGGGAGTAGCGGGGGGCAAGAGACCCAGTACTTC

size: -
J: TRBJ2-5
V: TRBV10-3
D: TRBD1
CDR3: CAISPGTGKNQETQYF
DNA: TGTGCCATCAGCCCGGGGACAGGGAAGAACCAAGAGACCCAGTACTTC

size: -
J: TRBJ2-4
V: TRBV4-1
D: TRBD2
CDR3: CASSQDRRASGPKNIQYF
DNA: TGCGCCAGCAGCCAAGATAGGCGGGCTAGCGGGCCCAAAAACATTCAGTACTTC

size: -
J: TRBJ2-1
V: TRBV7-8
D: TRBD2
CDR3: CASSLRAGAGPYNEQFF
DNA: TGTGCCAGCAGCTTGCGAGCCGGAGCGGGGCCCTACAATGAGCAGTTCTTC

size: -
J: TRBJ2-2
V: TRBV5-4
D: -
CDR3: CASSLGAGGTGELFF
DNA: TGTGCCAGCAGCTTGGGAGCAGGGGGGACCGGGGAGCTGTTTTTT

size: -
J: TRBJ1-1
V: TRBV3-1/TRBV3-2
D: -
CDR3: CASSQADSEAFF
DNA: TGTGCCAGCAGCCAAGCCGACAGTGAAGCTTTCTTT

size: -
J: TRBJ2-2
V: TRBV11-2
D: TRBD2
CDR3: CASSKLAGSNTGELFF
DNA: TGTGCCAGCAGCAAACTAGCGGGGTCGAACACCGGGGAGCTGTTTTTT

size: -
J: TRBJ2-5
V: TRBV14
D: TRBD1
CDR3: CASSQGAGRGKETQYF
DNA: TGTGCCAGCAGCCAAGGGGCAGGCAGGGGGAAGGAGACCCAGTACTTC

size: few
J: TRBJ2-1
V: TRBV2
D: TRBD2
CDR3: CASSGRGGVDSYNEQFF
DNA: TGTGCCAGCAGTGGACGGGGGGGGGTCGACTCCTACAATGAGCAGTTCTTC

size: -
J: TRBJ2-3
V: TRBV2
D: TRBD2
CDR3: CASSDTSGPDTQYF
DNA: TGTGCCAGCAGTGACACTAGCGGGCCAGATACGCAGTATTTT

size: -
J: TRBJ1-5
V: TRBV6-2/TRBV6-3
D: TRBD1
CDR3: CASSNRGRQPQHF
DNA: TGTGCCAGCAGCAACAGGGGCCGTCAGCCCCAGCATTTT

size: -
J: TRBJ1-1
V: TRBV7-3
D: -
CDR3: CASSNHGSTEAFF
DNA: TGTGCCAGCAGCAATCACGGGTCTACTGAAGCTTTCTTT